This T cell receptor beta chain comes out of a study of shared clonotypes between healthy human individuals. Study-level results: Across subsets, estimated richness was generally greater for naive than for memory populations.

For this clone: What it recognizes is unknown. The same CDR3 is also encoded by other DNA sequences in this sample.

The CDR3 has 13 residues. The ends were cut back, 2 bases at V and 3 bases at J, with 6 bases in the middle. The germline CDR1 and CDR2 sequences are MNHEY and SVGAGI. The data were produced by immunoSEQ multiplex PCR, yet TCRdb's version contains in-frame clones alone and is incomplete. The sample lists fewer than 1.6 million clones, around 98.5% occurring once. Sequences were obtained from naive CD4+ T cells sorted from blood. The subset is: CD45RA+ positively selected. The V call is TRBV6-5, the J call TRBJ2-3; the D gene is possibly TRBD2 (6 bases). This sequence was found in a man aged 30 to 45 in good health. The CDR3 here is CASSYGGTDTQYF. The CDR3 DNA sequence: TGTGCCAGCAGTTACGGGGGGACAGATACGCAGTATTTT.